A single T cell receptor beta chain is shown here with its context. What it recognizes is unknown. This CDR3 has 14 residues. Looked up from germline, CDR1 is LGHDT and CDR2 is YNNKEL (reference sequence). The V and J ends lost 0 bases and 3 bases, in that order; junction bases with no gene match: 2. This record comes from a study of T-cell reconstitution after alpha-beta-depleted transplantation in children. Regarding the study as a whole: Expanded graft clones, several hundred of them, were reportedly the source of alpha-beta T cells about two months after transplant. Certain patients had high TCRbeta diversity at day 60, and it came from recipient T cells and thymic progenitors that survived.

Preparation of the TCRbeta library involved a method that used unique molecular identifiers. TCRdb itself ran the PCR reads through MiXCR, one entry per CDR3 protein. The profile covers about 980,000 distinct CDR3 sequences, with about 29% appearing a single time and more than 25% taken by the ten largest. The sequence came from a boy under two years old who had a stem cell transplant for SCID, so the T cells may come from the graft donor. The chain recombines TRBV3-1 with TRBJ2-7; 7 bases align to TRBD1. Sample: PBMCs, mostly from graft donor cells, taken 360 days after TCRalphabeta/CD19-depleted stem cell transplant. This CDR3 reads CASSQEGGNYEQYF. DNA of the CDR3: TGTGCCAGCAGCCAAGAAGGGGGCAACTACGAGCAGTACTTC.